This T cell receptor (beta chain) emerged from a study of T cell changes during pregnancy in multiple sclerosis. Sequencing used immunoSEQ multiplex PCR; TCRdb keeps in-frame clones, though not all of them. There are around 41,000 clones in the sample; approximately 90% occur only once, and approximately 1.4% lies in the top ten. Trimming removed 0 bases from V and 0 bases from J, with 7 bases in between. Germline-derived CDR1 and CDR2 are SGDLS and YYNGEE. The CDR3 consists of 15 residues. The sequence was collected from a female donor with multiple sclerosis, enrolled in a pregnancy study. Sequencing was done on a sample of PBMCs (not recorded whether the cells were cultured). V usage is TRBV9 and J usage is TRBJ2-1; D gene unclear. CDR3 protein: CASSVGVSSYNEQFF. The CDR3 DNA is TGTGCCAGCAGCGTAGGTGTGAGCTCCTACAATGAGCAGTTCTTC. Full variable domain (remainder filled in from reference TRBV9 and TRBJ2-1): DSGVTQTPKHLITATGQRVTLRCSPRSGDLSVYWYQQSLDQGLQFLIQYYNGEERAKGNILERFSAQQFPDLHSELNLSSLELGDSALYFCASSVGVSSYNEQFFGPGTRLTVL.